One sample yielded the 13 T cell receptor beta chains listed below, sequenced in a study of regulatory T cells in long-lasting Graves disease. Arm-PCR of CDR3 regions and iRepertoire HTBI primers were used to build TCR beta libraries. TCRdb processed the multiplex PCR reads anew with MiXCR; each CDR3 protein has one entry. This repertoire shows 350,000 to 450,000 distinct CDR3 sequences, roughly 23% found once; its top ten account for less than 30%. Time point described: persistent/refractory GD, antithyroid drugs over 5 years with positive TRAb. Construction of the TCR library relied on RNA isolated from PBMCs. Here the sequenced sample was peripheral blood mononuclear cells (PBMCs), taken when the disease was refractory, from a patient treated with antithyroid drugs. The receptors originated from a woman aged 40-49 years with Graves disease.

This clonotype was observed many times. The chain links TRBV28 to TRBJ2-7; tentative D call: TRBD1 (7 bases). The CDR3 totals 15 residues. Germline values: CDR1 MDHEN, CDR2 SYDVKM. The V end was cut by 8 bases, the J end by 2 bases, with 19 bases between. In nucleotides, the CDR3 is TGTGCCAGCCGGGGGTCGACAGGGTCTACCTACGAGCAGTACTTC. This encodes CASRGSTGSTYEQYF.

Only one count was recorded for this clonotype. V and J are TRBV28 and TRBJ2-3; 9 bases line up with TRBD2. V lost 4 bases and J lost 3; bases outside the gene matches: 8. Germline V gene sequence: CDR1 MDHEN, CDR2 SYDVKM. This CDR3 spans 16 amino acids. This CDR3 reads CASSSQGGLATDTQYF. The CDR3 DNA reads TGTGCCAGCAGTTCCCAAGGGGGACTAGCAACAGATACGCAGTATTTT.

This sequence joins TRBV7-9 and TRBJ1-1, with a possible D match to TRBD1 (6 bases). The CDR3 sequence is 14 residues long. V dropped 5 bases and J dropped 1 base, with 11 bases sitting between them. CDR1 is SEHNR and CDR2 is FQNEAQ in the germline V gene (reference sequence). CDR3 nucleotide sequence: TGTGCCAGCAGCCCCAGGACAGCGAACACTGAAGCTTTCTTT. Its protein product is CASSPRTANTEAFF.

This clonotype was counted only a few times. J is TRBJ2-7 and V is TRBV20-1; tentative D call: TRBD1 (6 bases). The CDR3 length is 13 residues. Trimming stripped 8 bases from V and 1 base from J, with 15 bases between. From germline, CDR1 is DFQATT and CDR2 SNEGSKA (reference sequence). CDR3: CSPATGQSYEQYF. CDR3 DNA: TGCAGTCCCGCGACAGGACAATCCTACGAGCAGTACTTC.

This clonotype was seen repeatedly, ten times or more. This chain joins TRBV6-1 and TRBJ1-1; TRBD1 aligns across 7 bases. CDR1 is MNHNS, CDR2 SASEGT, per germline. The V and J ends lost 5 bases and 2 bases, in that order; junction bases with no gene match: 14. The CDR3 length is 17 residues. The CDR3 DNA reads as TGTGCCAGCAGTCCCCACATCTTCTGGGACAGCAACACTGAAGCTTTCTTT. Translating gives CASSPHIFWDSNTEAFF.

The V call is TRBV6-2 or TRBV6-3, the J call TRBJ2-2; 14 nucleotides line up with TRBD2. Germline lookup yields CDR1 MNHEY and CDR2 SVGEGT. With 6 bases clipped from V and 6 bases from J, the junction kept 15 bases outside the gene matches. The CDR3 contains 19 residues. As DNA, the CDR3 is TGTGCCAGCAGAGACACCGGGACTAGCGGGAGAATAATTGCCGGGGAGCTGTTTTTT. Its protein is CASRDTGTSGRIIAGELFF.

The gene calls are TRBV30 and TRBJ1-5, with D unclear. Germline CDR1 and CDR2: GTSNPN and SVGIG (reference sequence). Trimming removed 5 bases at V and 3 bases at J, with 11 bases between. The CDR3 is 13 amino acids. The CDR3 protein is CAWQRSYNQPQHF. CDR3 DNA sequence: TGTGCCTGGCAGAGATCTTACAATCAGCCCCAGCATTTT. The complete variable domain, with remaining parts taken from reference TRBV30 and TRBJ1-5, reads SQTIHQWPATLVQPVGSPLSLECTVEGTSNPNLYWYRQAAGRGLQLLFYSVGIGQISSEVPQNLSASRPQDRQFILSSKKLLLSDSGFYLCAWQRSYNQPQHFGDGTRLSIL.

This clonotype was seen at least ten times. The rearrangement uses TRBV6-1 and TRBJ1-5, with TRBD1 matching 8 bases. Germline V lookup: CDR1 MNHNS, CDR2 SASEGT. V dropped 5 bases and J dropped 1; count of bases not matched to a gene: 10. This CDR3 has 17 amino acids. The CDR3 protein is CASSHMRGQGSNQPQHF. The CDR3 DNA reads TGTGCCAGCAGTCACATGAGAGGACAGGGAAGCAATCAGCCCCAGCATTTT.

This clonotype was observed a handful of times. The V gene is TRBV12-3 or TRBV12-4, the J gene TRBJ2-7, with 7 nucleotides matching TRBD1. V shed 5 bases, J shed 3 bases, and the junction held 7 bases outside the gene matches. The CDR3 spans 14 residues. Here the CDR3 reads CASSRPGQFYEQYF. CDR3 in DNA: TGTGCCAGCAGTCGTCCGGGACAGTTCTACGAGCAGTACTTC.

This clonotype has just a few counts. V is TRBV5-1 and J is TRBJ1-1; 9 nucleotides align to TRBD1. This CDR3 has 17 residues. V shed 0 bases, J shed 4 bases, and the junction held 10 bases outside the gene matches. CDR1 is SGHRS and CDR2 is YFSETQ in the germline V gene. The CDR3 region is CASSLAAQGARGTEAFF. CDR3 coding DNA: TGCGCCAGCAGCTTGGCCGCACAGGGGGCGCGGGGCACTGAAGCTTTCTTT.

This clonotype was recorded many times. The chain carries TRBV20-1 and TRBJ1-1; unclear D gene. The CDR3 runs to 12 residues. The V gene lost 3 bases and the J gene lost 4 bases, with 9 bases spanning the gap. Germline V lookup: CDR1 DFQATT, CDR2 SNEGSKA (reference sequence). The CDR3 here is CSARPPLTEAFF. Written as DNA, the CDR3 is TGCAGTGCTAGGCCCCCTCTCACTGAAGCTTTCTTT.

This clonotype was seen more than once but under ten times. This chain joins TRBV20-1 and TRBJ1-4, with a tentative D call TRBD1 (5 bases). This CDR3 contains 16 residues. Germline-derived CDR1 and CDR2 are DFQATT and SNEGSKA (reference sequence). Trimming cost V 1 base and J 4 bases, with 16 bases left between them. The CDR3: CSARARGTAFNEKLFF. CDR3 sequence (DNA): TGCAGTGCTAGAGCCCGAGGGACGGCCTTTAATGAAAAACTGTTTTTT.

At least ten counts were recorded for this clonotype. This rearrangement joins TRBV12-3 or TRBV12-4 to TRBJ1-1; maybe TRBD1 (6 bases). Trimming took off 4 bases at V and 3 bases at J, with 18 bases between the two ends. The CDR3 has 16 amino acids. CDR3 DNA: TGTGCCAGCAGTTCTCGGGGGCGCTGGGGGGACACTGAAGCTTTCTTT. It codes for CASSSRGRWGDTEAFF.